The sequence of this T cell receptor (beta chain) was determined in a study of prognosis after radiotherapy for stage I lung cancer. Multiplex PCR, run in two rounds, amplified TCR beta CDR3 from genomic DNA. The first round of PCR was done with primers that matched each TRBV and TRBJ gene. TCRdb passed the multiplex PCR reads through MiXCR, listing each CDR3 protein once. The sample holds roughly 18,000 distinct CDR3 sequences, about 44% seen once. The table lists this clonotype with a count of one. Sample: PBMCs, taken before or after stereotactic body radiation therapy (not recorded which). This clonotype originated in a donor aged 50 or older with non-small cell lung cancer.

CDR3 region: CASSLVGGGNTEAFF. The DNA for the CDR3 is TGTGCCAGCAGCTTAGTTGGGGGCGGGAACACTGAAGCTTTCTTT. The genes are TRBV7-2 and TRBJ1-1, with D perhaps matching TRBD1 (6 bases). The CDR3 covers 15 residues. Germline V CDR1 and CDR2: SGHTA, FQGNSA. Trimming removed 1 base at V and 1 base at J, with 10 bases between.